The clone carrying this TCR beta chain was recorded only once. What it binds is unknown. The PCR employed 60 Vbeta primers together with 13 Jbeta primers. Sequencing used immunoSEQ multiplex PCR; TCRdb keeps in-frame clones, though not all of them. Among about 120,000 clones listed, about 70% were seen once. This sample was taken from a study of cytomegalovirus exposure and HLA in healthy donors. Study details: Around 78 million unique TCRs, all from HLA-typed donors, were included in an early release of the data.

Study-wide findings and caveats: Association with HLA alleles at 0.05 false discovery rate was found for 15,000 to 20,000 TCR beta sequences in a later analysis. Most subjects had HLA-A and HLA-B alleles reportedly predicted accurately by TCR beta sequences.

V lost 3 bases and J 10 bases, leaving 12 bases between the germline ends. CDR1 is LNHDA, CDR2 SQIVND, per germline (reference sequence). This CDR3 is 12 amino acids long. This sequence originates from a human donor in good health. V gene TRBV19 combines with J gene TRBJ1-1; D not certain. Source material: PBMCs. The CDR3 is CASSMSMTGAFF. The CDR3 nucleotides are TGTGCCAGTAGTATGTCGATGACGGGAGCTTTCTTT. Full variable domain (missing parts from reference TRBV19 and TRBJ1-1): DGGITQSPKYLFRKEGQNVTLSCEQNLNHDAMYWYRQDPGQGLRLIYYSQIVNDFQKGDIAEGYSVSREKKESFPLTVTSAQKNPTAFYLCASSMSMTGAFFGQGTRLTVV.